A selection of T cell receptor beta chains follows, all from one sample in a study of T cell responses to AZD1222 COVID-19 vaccine. TCRdb's table, derived via immunoSEQ multiplex PCR, lists solely in-frame clones and lacks some. The sample shows some 100,000 clones, about nine tenths of them seen only once. The sequencing used peripheral blood, collected on day 0 of AZD1222 vaccination. These receptors were collected from an adult in good health. CDR3s include the opening cysteine and the closing phenylalanine or tryptophan. D genes are given only for firm matches. Size is stated for part of the rows, as once, few or many counts, or as a class when the clone is expanded.

j_call: TRBJ1-5; clone_size: -; v_call: TRBV27; d_call: -; cdr3_aa: CASSFVGGVKPQHF; cdr3_nt: TGTGCCAGCAGTTTTGTCGGGGGCGTTAAGCCCCAGCATTTT
j_call: TRBJ1-1; clone_size: -; v_call: TRBV7-9; d_call: -; cdr3_aa: CASSLDFPSRAFF; cdr3_nt: TGTGCCAGCAGCCTAGACTTTCCCTCACGGGCTTTCTTT
j_call: TRBJ2-1; clone_size: once; v_call: TRBV2; d_call: -; cdr3_aa: CASSEDNNEQFF; cdr3_nt: TGTGCCAGCAGTGAAGACAACAATGAGCAGTTCTTC
j_call: TRBJ2-1; clone_size: -; v_call: TRBV9; d_call: -; cdr3_aa: CASTEDSSSYNEQFF; cdr3_nt: TGTGCCAGCACCGAGGACTCAAGCTCCTACAATGAGCAGTTCTTC
j_call: TRBJ2-2; clone_size: -; v_call: TRBV27; d_call: -; cdr3_aa: CASSLSGQNTGELFF; cdr3_nt: TGTGCCAGCAGTTTATCGGGCCAGAACACCGGGGAGCTGTTTTTT
j_call: TRBJ1-1; clone_size: -; v_call: TRBV7-9; d_call: TRBD1; cdr3_aa: CASSLGGQGGNTEAFF; cdr3_nt: TGTGCCAGCAGCTTAGGTGGACAGGGGGGGAACACTGAAGCTTTCTTT
j_call: TRBJ2-7; clone_size: -; v_call: TRBV20-1; d_call: -; cdr3_aa: CSALVYEQYF; cdr3_nt: TGCAGTGCCCTAGTATACGAGCAGTACTTC
j_call: TRBJ1-6; clone_size: -; v_call: TRBV18; d_call: -; cdr3_aa: CASSPNLQSSYNSPLHF; cdr3_nt: TGTGCCAGCTCACCGAATTTACAAAGCTCCTATAATTCACCCCTCCACTTT
j_call: TRBJ2-5; clone_size: -; v_call: TRBV15; d_call: -; cdr3_aa: CATGEQGNQETQYF; cdr3_nt: TGTGCCACGGGTGAACAGGGAAACCAAGAGACCCAGTACTTC
j_call: TRBJ2-3; clone_size: -; v_call: TRBV29-1; d_call: -; cdr3_aa: CSAEDFTDTQYF; cdr3_nt: TGCAGCGCCGAGGACTTCACAGATACGCAGTATTTT
j_call: TRBJ2-1; clone_size: -; v_call: TRBV4-1; d_call: TRBD2; cdr3_aa: CASSQSSGTYNEQFF; cdr3_nt: TGCGCCAGCAGCCAATCCAGCGGGACGTACAATGAGCAGTTCTTC
j_call: TRBJ1-1; clone_size: -; v_call: TRBV21-1; d_call: -; cdr3_aa: CASSKLPVGGLMNTEAFF; cdr3_nt: TGTGCCAGCAGCAAATTGCCCGTTGGGGGCTTGATGAACACTGAAGCTTTCTTT
j_call: TRBJ1-4; clone_size: -; v_call: TRBV18; d_call: -; cdr3_aa: CASSLWSSTNEKLFF; cdr3_nt: TGTGCCAGCTCACTGTGGAGCTCAACTAATGAAAAACTGTTTTTT
j_call: TRBJ2-5; clone_size: -; v_call: TRBV2; d_call: TRBD1; cdr3_aa: CASREKGQGARETQYF; cdr3_nt: TGTGCCAGCAGGGAGAAGGGACAGGGGGCGAGGGAGACCCAGTACTTC
j_call: TRBJ2-3; clone_size: -; v_call: TRBV18; d_call: TRBD1; cdr3_aa: CASSPGKSGTGTDTQYF; cdr3_nt: TGTGCCAGCTCACCCGGCAAGTCCGGGACAGGGACAGATACGCAGTATTTT
j_call: TRBJ2-1; clone_size: -; v_call: TRBV24-1; d_call: -; cdr3_aa: CATSGRNEQFF; cdr3_nt: TGTGCCACCAGTGGAAGGAATGAGCAGTTCTTC
j_call: TRBJ1-5; clone_size: -; v_call: TRBV28; d_call: -; cdr3_aa: CASTQANQPQHF; cdr3_nt: TGTGCCAGCACCCAAGCAAATCAGCCCCAGCATTTT
j_call: TRBJ2-2; clone_size: -; v_call: TRBV6-5; d_call: -; cdr3_aa: CAGGQGTGELFF; cdr3_nt: TGTGCCGGGGGGCAGGGCACCGGGGAGCTGTTTTTT
j_call: TRBJ2-3; clone_size: once; v_call: TRBV11-1; d_call: -; cdr3_aa: CASSSGGPARGDTQYF; cdr3_nt: TGTGCCAGCAGCTCGGGTGGGCCAGCCCGTGGGGATACGCAGTATTTT
j_call: TRBJ2-4; clone_size: -; v_call: TRBV5-1; d_call: -; cdr3_aa: CASSPTTSPNIQYF; cdr3_nt: TGCGCCAGCAGCCCTACAACCTCCCCAAACATTCAGTACTTC